The 13 T cell receptor beta chains below all came from one sample that was sequenced in a study of T cell clonotyping in hematopoietic cell transplantation. Some clones are missing from TCRdb's copy, which holds only in-frame ones; the method was immunoSEQ multiplex PCR. The data show some 5,000 clones, about 32% seen once. Time point described: recipient sample about 28 days before transplant, after cytoreduction. Material: peripheral blood mononuclear cells, obtained before stem cell transplant. These receptor sequences come from a man between 50 and 59 years old with myelofibrosis. Some clones in this sample may be carry-over from other donors' samples.

The chain joins TRBV30 to TRBJ2-7; 8 bases map to TRBD2. The V and J ends lost 0 bases and 3 bases, in that order; junction bases with no gene match: 7. Germline V CDR1 and CDR2: GTSNPN, SVGIG (reference sequence). This CDR3 region has 15 residues. CDR3 DNA sequence: TGTGCCTGGAGTGTTGGTAGCGGGACGTACTACGAGCAGTACTTC. This encodes CAWSVGSGTYYEQYF.

The CDR3 loop reads CASSEYDGYTF. CDR3 coding DNA: TGTGCCAGCAGTGAATACGATGGCTACACCTTC. This rearrangement joins TRBV25-1 to TRBJ1-2; D is uncertain. The CDR3 extends over 11 amino acids. Germline V gene lookup returns CDR1 MGHDK and CDR2 SYGVNS. Deletions cut 0 bases from V and 6 bases from J, with 2 bases between.

The chain joins TRBV6-5 to TRBJ2-5; 8 positions match TRBD2. The V and J ends lost 0 bases and 0 bases, in that order; junction bases with no gene match: 3. The CDR3 is 16 residues long. The germline CDR1 and CDR2 sequences are MNHEY and SVGAGI. The CDR3, as DNA: TGTGCCAGCAGTTACTCTATAGCGGGGAACCAAGAGACCCAGTACTTC. Translating it yields CASSYSIAGNQETQYF.

The V gene is TRBV2, the J gene TRBJ1-2, with D hard to call. Germline lookup yields CDR1 SNHLY and CDR2 FYNNEI. Trimming took off 5 bases at V and 0 bases at J, with 13 bases between the two ends. The CDR3 consists of 15 residues. As DNA, the CDR3 is TGTGCCAGCAGTACGGACGGAGGGACTAACTATGGCTACACCTTC. It is translated as CASSTDGGTNYGYTF.

The J gene is TRBJ2-7, the V gene TRBV30; unclear D gene. The CDR3 length is 13 residues. Trimming stripped 3 bases from V and 0 bases from J, with 9 bases between. Per the germline V gene, CDR1 is GTSNPN and CDR2 is SVGIG (reference sequence). Here the CDR3 reads CAWRTPSSYEQYF. DNA for the CDR3: TGTGCCTGGAGGACCCCGAGCTCCTACGAGCAGTACTTC.

This clone turned up a few times. This chain joins TRBV6-5 and TRBJ2-7; D gene unclear. This CDR3 has 15 amino acids. The V end lost 0 bases, the J end lost 5 bases, and 14 bases lay between the germline ends. CDR1 and CDR2 from the germline V gene are MNHEY and SVGAGI. CDR3 in DNA: TGTGCCAGCAGTTACTCGGGCAGTAGGTTCGACGAGCAGTACTTC. Translating it yields CASSYSGSRFDEQYF.

This clone was counted only a few times. V and J are TRBV2 and TRBJ2-7; D is uncertain. Germline lookup yields CDR1 SNHLY and CDR2 FYNNEI. The CDR3 is 12 residues long. With 8 bases removed from V and 3 bases from J, the gap between germline ends came to 11 bases. This CDR3 is CASRGRLYEQYF. CDR3 nucleotide sequence: TGTGCCAGCCGCGGCAGGCTCTACGAGCAGTACTTC.

This clone was seen a few times. The chain recombines TRBV9 with TRBJ2-3; possible D gene TRBD2, 5 bases. This CDR3 contains 15 residues. Trimming took 3 bases from V and 1 from J, leaving 12 bases between them. Germline CDR1 is SGDLS and CDR2 is YYNGEE. CDR3 region: CASSALAIGTDTQYF. For the CDR3, the DNA is TGTGCCAGCAGCGCCCTAGCTATAGGCACAGATACGCAGTATTTT.

This clone was counted a few times. This chain connects TRBV30 to TRBJ1-2; D gene uncertain. V was shortened by 0 bases and J by 0 bases, with 14 bases between the two germline ends. The CDR3 extends over 16 amino acids. CDR1 is GTSNPN, CDR2 SVGIG, per germline (reference sequence). The DNA of the CDR3 is TGTGCCTGGAGTGTACAAGGGCAGGAGACTAACTATGGCTACACCTTC. Protein sequence: CAWSVQGQETNYGYTF.

V is TRBV5-1 and J is TRBJ1-2; D perhaps matches TRBD1 (6 bases). Trimming removed 4 bases at V and 4 bases at J, with 14 bases between. Germline CDR1 is SGHRS and CDR2 is YFSETQ. This CDR3 contains 14 residues. CDR3 bases: TGCGCCAGCAGCGATACAGGGTCCTCCTATGGCTACACCTTC. Its protein product is CASSDTGSSYGYTF.

The chain links TRBV28 to TRBJ1-3, with a weak D call TRBD1 (6 bases). V dropped 7 bases and J dropped 1 base, with 11 bases sitting between them. Germline CDR1 MDHEN, CDR2 SYDVKM. The CDR3 totals 14 residues. The CDR3 sequence: CASTLGGSGNTIYF. The CDR3 DNA follows: TGTGCCAGCACCCTAGGGGGGTCTGGAAACACCATATATTTT.

This clone appeared a few times. The CDR3 is CASRLETQYF. The DNA of the CDR3 is TGTGCCAGCAGACTAGAGACCCAGTACTTC. The gene calls are TRBV6-6 and TRBJ2-5; D not resolved. There are 10 residues in the CDR3. V gave up 6 bases and J gave up 4 bases, with 3 bases separating them. The V gene's germline CDR1 is MNHNY and CDR2 SVGAGI (reference sequence).

This clone has just a few counts. The CDR3 bases are TGTGCCAGCAGCTTAGGACGACTCTACGAGCAGTACTTC. The encoded protein is CASSLGRLYEQYF. The rearrangement uses TRBV7-2 and TRBJ2-7; no clear D. CDR3 length: 13 residues. Germline CDR1 and CDR2: SGHTA and FQGNSA. V shed 1 base and J shed 3 bases, with 7 bases lying between them. Variable domain in full (rest from reference TRBV7-2 and TRBJ2-7): GAGVSQSPSNKVTEKGKDVELRCDPISGHTALYWYRQSLGQGLEFLIYFQGNSAPDKSGLPSDRFSAERTGGSVSTLTIQRTQQEDSAVYLCASSLGRLYEQYFGPGTRLTVT.